The 15 T cell receptor beta chains reported below all come from one sample, sequenced in a study of blood T cell repertoires in COVID-19. TCRdb's copy holds only in-frame clones and misses some; the assay was immunoSEQ multiplex PCR. The data show tens of thousands of clones, 70% to 90% seen once. The source material was peripheral blood. These receptors came from a woman aged 45-60 years with COVID-19, enrolled during active disease.

V and J are TRBV7-9 and TRBJ1-5; D perhaps matches TRBD1 (5 bases). CDR1 SEHNR and CDR2 FQNEAQ come from the germline V gene (reference sequence). V shed 4 bases and J shed 7 bases, with 11 bases lying between them. This CDR3 has 13 residues. The CDR3: CASSSGNGQPQHF. CDR3 in DNA: TGTGCCAGCAGCTCAGGGAACGGGCAGCCCCAGCATTTT.

This clone was recorded a few times. The rearrangement links TRBV30 to TRBJ2-7; possibly TRBD2 for D (5 bases). Germline V gives CDR1 GTSNPN, CDR2 SVGIG (reference sequence). Trimming cost V 5 bases and J 0 bases, with 11 bases left between them. This CDR3 is built from 13 residues. The CDR3 DNA reads as TGTGCCTGGGGAGACTACTACTCCTACGAGCAGTACTTC. Protein sequence: CAWGDYYSYEQYF. Full variable domain (remainder filled in from reference TRBV30 and TRBJ2-7): SQTIHQWPATLVQPVGSPLSLECTVEGTSNPNLYWYRQAAGRGLQLLFYSVGIGQISSEVPQNLSASRPQDRQFILSSKKLLLSDSGFYLCAWGDYYSYEQYFGPGTRLTVT.

The chain combines TRBV11-3 with TRBJ2-7, with D possibly being TRBD2 (6 bases). Germline assignment: CDR1 SGHNT and CDR2 YENEEA. The CDR3 has 16 residues. Trimming pared 1 base from V and 4 bases from J, leaving 17 bases between. The CDR3 DNA is TGTGCCAGCAGCTTAGTTTCTCTGCGGGGCCGGTACGAGCAGTACTTC. Translation: CASSLVSLRGRYEQYF.

The rearrangement joins TRBV5-1 to TRBJ1-6; D not resolved. V was clipped by 4 bases and J by 8 bases, with 10 bases between them. This CDR3 has 13 residues. Looked up from germline, CDR1 is SGHRS and CDR2 is YFSETQ. The CDR3 spells CASSAGSDSPLHF. The CDR3 bases are TGCGCCAGCAGCGCCGGGAGTGATTCACCCCTCCACTTT.

This clone was seen a single time. The chain has TRBV19 and TRBJ1-4; D is possibly TRBD1 (6 bases). Germline-derived CDR1 and CDR2 are LNHDA and SQIVND (reference sequence). Trimming took off 2 bases at V and 11 bases at J, with 15 bases between the two ends. CDR3 length equals 14 residues. This chain's CDR3 is CASSINRASEKLFF. The CDR3 DNA reads TGTGCCAGTAGTATAAACAGGGCGAGTGAGAAACTGTTTTTT. Supplemented by reference TRBV19 and TRBJ1-4, the full variable domain reads DGGITQSPKYLFRKEGQNVTLSCEQNLNHDAMYWYRQDPGQGLRLIYYSQIVNDFQKGDIAEGYSVSREKKESFPLTVTSAQKNPTAFYLCASSINRASEKLFFGSGTQLSVL.

This sequence joins TRBV27 and TRBJ2-1, with D tentatively TRBD1 (7 bases). The CDR3 has 14 amino acids. Trimming removed 3 bases at V and 4 bases at J, with 10 bases between. Per the germline V gene, CDR1 is MNHEY and CDR2 is SMNVEV (reference sequence). CDR3: CASSFRGVYNEQFF. CDR3 sequence (DNA): TGTGCCAGCAGTTTCAGGGGGGTGTACAATGAGCAGTTCTTC.

This chain connects TRBV18 to TRBJ2-3; perhaps TRBD1 as D (5 bases). Germline CDR1 KGHSH, CDR2 LQKENI. This CDR3 is 14 amino acids long. V was shortened by 0 bases and J by 10 bases, with 14 bases between the two germline ends. The CDR3 nucleotides are TGTGCCAGCTCACCACCGGCGCCCAGGGTCTCGCAGTATTTT. It specifies CASSPPAPRVSQYF.

V is TRBV4-2 and J is TRBJ2-4; D is unresolved. The CDR3 length is 11 residues. The germline CDR1 and CDR2 sequences are LGHNA and YNFKEQ. V gave up 2 bases and J gave up 6 bases, with 2 bases separating them. The CDR3 is CASSQRNIQYF. The CDR3 DNA reads TGTGCCAGCAGCCAACGAAACATTCAGTACTTC.

This clone has just a few counts. The chain links TRBV12-3 or TRBV12-4 to TRBJ2-7; 8 bases fit TRBD2. The junction had 6 bases not matched to a gene; V was cut back by 6 bases and J by 5 bases. The CDR3 totals 13 residues. The CDR3 loop reads CASRASGSDEQYF. For the CDR3, the DNA is TGTGCCAGCAGGGCGAGCGGGAGCGACGAGCAGTACTTC.

This sequence joins TRBV28 and TRBJ1-2; D may be TRBD1 (6 bases). The CDR3 covers 14 residues. Deletions cut 5 bases from V and 7 bases from J, with 17 bases between. CDR1 is MDHEN and CDR2 is SYDVKM in the germline V gene. CDR3 in amino acids: CASSVHRDGTGYTF. The CDR3 DNA is TGTGCCAGCAGTGTCCACAGGGACGGAACTGGCTACACCTTC.

A few counts support this clone. In nucleotides, the CDR3 is TGTGCCAGCAGCGGGCCCCATGGGCCTCTCTATGGCTACACCTTC. It codes for CASSGPHGPLYGYTF. J is TRBJ1-2 and V is TRBV5-8; D unclear. The CDR3 contains 15 residues. In germline, CDR1 is SGHTS, CDR2 YDEGEE. The V gene lost 4 bases and the J gene lost 4 bases, with 17 bases spanning the gap. The full variable domain, completed using reference TRBV5-8 and TRBJ1-2, is EAGVTQSPTHLIKTRGQQATLRCSPISGHTSVYWYQQALGLGLQFLLWYDEGEERNRGNFPPRFSGRQFPNYSSELNVNALELEDSALYLCASSGPHGPLYGYTFGSGTRLTVV.

The chain links TRBV5-4 to TRBJ2-7; maybe TRBD2 (5 bases). Germline assignment: CDR1 SGHNT and CDR2 YYREEE (reference sequence). Between the trimmed V and J ends, which lost 2 bases and 5 bases, there was a span of 14 bases. This CDR3 is built from 14 residues. The CDR3 here is CASSFDWARDEQYF. Here the CDR3 DNA reads TGTGCCAGCAGCTTCGACTGGGCGAGGGACGAGCAGTACTTC. The variable domain in full, with the rest retrieved from reference TRBV5-4 and TRBJ2-7, is ETGVTQSPTHLIKTRGQQVTLRCSSQSGHNTVSWYQQALGQGPQFIFQYYREEENGRGNFPPRFSGLQFPNYSSELNVNALELDDSALYLCASSFDWARDEQYFGPGTRLTVT.

The J gene is TRBJ2-7, the V gene TRBV7-3; D not resolved. Trimming left V 4 bases short and J 4 bases short, with 5 bases between. Germline-derived CDR1 and CDR2 are SGHTA and FQGTGA. There are 11 residues in the CDR3. CDR3 sequence: CASSSLYEQYF. The CDR3 DNA sequence: TGTGCCAGCAGCTCCTTATACGAGCAGTACTTC.

The rearrangement links TRBV19 to TRBJ2-5; D possibly corresponds to TRBD2 (5 bases). Trimming removed 4 bases from V and 5 bases from J, with 26 bases in between. This CDR3 comprises 18 residues. Germline loops: CDR1 LNHDA, CDR2 SQIVND (reference sequence). DNA of the CDR3: TGTGCCAGTAGTACCTCTTTTCGAGACTACCTTCTAAGGGAGACCCAGTACTTC. It codes for CASSTSFRDYLLRETQYF.

The J gene is TRBJ2-3, the V gene TRBV24-1; D remains unclear. V was trimmed by 10 bases and J by 0 bases, leaving 10 bases between them. The CDR3 runs 13 residues. The germline CDR1 and CDR2 sequences are KGHDR and SFDVKD. Here the CDR3 reads CATRGSSTDTQYF. The CDR3 nucleotides read TGTGCCACTCGAGGCTCTAGCACAGATACGCAGTATTTT.